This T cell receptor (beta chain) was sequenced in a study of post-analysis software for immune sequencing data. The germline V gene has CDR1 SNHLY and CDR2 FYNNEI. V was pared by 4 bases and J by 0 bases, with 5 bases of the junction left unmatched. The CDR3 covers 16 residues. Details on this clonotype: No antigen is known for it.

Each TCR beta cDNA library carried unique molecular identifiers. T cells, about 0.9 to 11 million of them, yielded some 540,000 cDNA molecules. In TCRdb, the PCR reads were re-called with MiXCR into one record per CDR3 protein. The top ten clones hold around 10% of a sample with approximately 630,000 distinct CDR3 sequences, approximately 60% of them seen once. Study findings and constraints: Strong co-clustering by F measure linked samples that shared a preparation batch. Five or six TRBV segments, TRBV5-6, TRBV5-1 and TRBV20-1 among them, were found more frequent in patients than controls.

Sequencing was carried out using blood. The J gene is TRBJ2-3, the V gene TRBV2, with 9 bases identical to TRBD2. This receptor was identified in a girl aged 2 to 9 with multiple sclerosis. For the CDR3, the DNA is TGTGCCAGCAGTGCGTCTAGCGGGATTAGCACAGATACGCAGTATTTT. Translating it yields CASSASSGISTDTQYF.